The present T cell receptor (beta chain) was sequenced within a study of tumor-infiltrating lymphocytes in primary liver carcinoma. The study co-extracted DNA and RNA from roughly 20-30 mg of unsorted bulk tissue. This clonotype is medium-sized by share. Its target is not known. V was clipped by 3 bases and J by 7 bases; unmatched bases: 10. CDR3 length: 15 residues. CDR1 SGHAT and CDR2 FQNNGV come from the germline V gene. Points from the study as a whole: Tumor-adjacent and tumor-blood pairs shared less of their repertoires than tumor region pairs shared.

The investigators made TCR beta cDNA from 400 to 500 ng total RNA, using a constant-region primer. Sequencing libraries for TCR beta derived from three nested multiplex PCR rounds that used slightly modified ARM-PCR. The first two PCR rounds used TRBV1-TRBV30 forward primers with a C-beta reverse primer, 10 cycles each. TCRdb reprocessed the multiplex PCR reads via MiXCR and lists one record per CDR3 protein. The table lists approximately 100,000 distinct CDR3 sequences, 65% to 75% of them singletons. Sequencing was carried out using liver tumor tissue from sampling region 2. Subset defined: tumor region T2, inferior pole. This sequence was found in a woman in her sixties with primary liver carcinoma and hepatitis B virus infection. The chain combines TRBV11-2 with TRBJ2-7; 9 bases align to TRBD1. CDR3: CASSFTSQGAGEQYF. CDR3 bases: TGTGCCAGCAGCTTCACCTCACAGGGGGCGGGGGAGCAGTACTTC. The full variable domain, in which reference TRBV11-2 and TRBJ2-7 provide the parts outside the CDR3, is EAGVAQSPRYKIIEKRQSVAFWCNPISGHATLYWYQQILGQGPKLLIQFQNNGVVDDSQLPKDRFSAERLKGVDSTLKIQPAKLEDSAVYLCASSFTSQGAGEQYFGPGTRLTVT.